This T cell receptor beta chain was sequenced in a study of blood T cell repertoires in COVID-19. Study-level information: Specimens from acute and convalescent COVID-19 originated in the United States, Italy and Spain.

The CDR3 runs 18 residues. The germline V gene encodes CDR1 SGHAT and CDR2 FQNNGV. The J segment lost 2 bases and the V segment lost 4 bases, leaving 14 bases of the junction unmatched. In the original analysis: Using reference gene primer amplification, nucleated cell counts were estimated. The protocol was immunoSEQ multiplex PCR, while the TCRdb copy is restricted to in-frame clones and leaves out a portion. V and J calls and clone size are given by that table; D and trimming were obtained from the DNA. The data show some 95,000 clones, over 60% seen once. The TCR originated in an older man with acute or convalescent COVID-19. The sequencing sample was made of peripheral blood. This chain uses TRBV11-2 with TRBJ2-3, with TRBD1 identical over 8 bases. DNA of the CDR3: TGTGCCAGCAGCTCATACCAGTTCCGGGACAGGCTCACAGATACGCAGTATTTT. Translation: CASSSYQFRDRLTDTQYF.